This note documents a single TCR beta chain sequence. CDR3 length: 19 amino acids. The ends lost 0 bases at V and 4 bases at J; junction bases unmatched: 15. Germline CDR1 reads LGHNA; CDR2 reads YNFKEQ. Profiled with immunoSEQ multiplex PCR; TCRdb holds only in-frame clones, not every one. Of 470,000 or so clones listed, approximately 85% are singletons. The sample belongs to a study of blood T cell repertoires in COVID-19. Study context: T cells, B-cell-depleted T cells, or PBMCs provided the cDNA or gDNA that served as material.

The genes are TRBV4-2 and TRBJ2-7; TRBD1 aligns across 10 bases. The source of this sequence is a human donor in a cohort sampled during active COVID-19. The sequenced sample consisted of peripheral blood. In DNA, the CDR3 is TGTGCCAGCAGCCAAGATCGGGTAGTGGGACAGGGGATAAGGTACGAGCAGTACTTC. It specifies CASSQDRVVGQGIRYEQYF.